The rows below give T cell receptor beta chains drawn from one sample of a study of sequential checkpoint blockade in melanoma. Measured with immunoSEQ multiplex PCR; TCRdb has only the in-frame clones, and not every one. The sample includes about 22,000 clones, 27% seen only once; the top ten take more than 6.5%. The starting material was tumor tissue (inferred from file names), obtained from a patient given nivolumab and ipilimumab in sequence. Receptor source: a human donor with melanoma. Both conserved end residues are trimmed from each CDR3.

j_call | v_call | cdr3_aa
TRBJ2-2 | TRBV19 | ASSIGTSSGELF
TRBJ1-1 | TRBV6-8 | ASSYGRGDTEAF
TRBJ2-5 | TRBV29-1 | SVRRGGQETQY
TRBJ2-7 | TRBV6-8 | ASRSDRTPYEQY
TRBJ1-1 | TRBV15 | ATSRDRASRRTEAF
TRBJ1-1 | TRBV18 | ASSPSGTGGAWTEAF
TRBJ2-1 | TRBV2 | ASSLEASGAEQF
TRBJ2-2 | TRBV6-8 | ASSYSGAQAYAGELF
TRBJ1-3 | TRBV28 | ASSFTQPTSSGNTIY
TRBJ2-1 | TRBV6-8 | ASRGLAGVWSYNEQF
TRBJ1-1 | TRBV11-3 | ASSFDGPNTEAF
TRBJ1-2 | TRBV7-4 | ASSLGDSYGYT
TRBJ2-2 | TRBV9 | ASSVGQGLTNTGELF
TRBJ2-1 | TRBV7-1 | ASSPRHGDEQF
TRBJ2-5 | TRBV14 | ASSQGGTRRETQY